This record concerns one TCR beta chain sequence. Its specific antigen is unknown. Qualities for individual bases were not recorded, and no much larger clone is one base off. The CDR3 regions of human TCRbeta chains were analyzed by immunosequencing. In the authors' own workflow: Repertoire TCRs were checked for matches against a reference library of SARS-CoV-2-specific TCRs that had been generated using the MIRA antigen-specificity platform. Breadth meant the fraction of unique TCRs that were SARS-CoV-2-associated, whereas depth meant the fraction of total T cells that were SARS-CoV-2-associated. Using the MIRA data, each spike-specific TCR was mapped to the spike region that the TCR reacts to and placed in a CD4 or CD8 class. Log10-transformed breadth and depth values were compared by one-way ANOVA with Sidak's multiple comparisons tests. TCRdb holds this immuneACCESS table with in-frame rearrangements only. Some clones are missing; in checked studies, unresolved V genes explain under half, and the rest has no known cause. D and trimming come from the DNA, and the V and J calls and clone size come from that table. This sample lists about 86,000 clones; roughly 90% were detected once. The ten largest clones represent about 3% of the sample.

The data stem from a study of T cell responses to AZD1222 COVID-19 vaccine (dated by TCRdb to the early 2020s). As for the study more broadly: AZD1222 recipients with second doses at about 4 weeks or about 12 weeks were pooled, because spike-specific TCR depth and breadth did not differ between schedules. TCR sequencing was performed for about 240 trial participants, of whom approximately 200 were given two doses of AZD1222 and approximately 25 were given two doses of MenACWY control vaccine. Trial participants were enrolled by age into 18-55, 56-69 and 70-plus year subgroups, with about 150, 28 and 57 TCR-sequenced participants respectively.

The full study reports these points: Participants were mostly white British and included more females than males, and it was suggested by the authors that clonal diversity may have been underestimated. Reportedly, close to half of the unique spike-specific TCRs recognized epitopes lying outside the regions that are mutated in the B.1.351 and B.1.1.7 variants. After two AZD1222 doses, spike-specific TCR breadth and depth were significantly higher than at day 0 and than in MenACWY recipients. Conclusions about previously exposed vaccinees were limited because only six AZD1222 recipients were SARS-CoV-2 seropositive at baseline. The 56-69-year group was small, and its depth increase did not reach significance, likely because of low power. Because no day 14 peak-response samples were available, the repertoires could be characterized only after the peak T cell response. CD4 TCRs associated with the vaccine covered the entire spike protein, and the dominant responses were in regions 160-218 and 743-854.

Measured from the cysteine to the phenylalanine, the CDR3 is 15 residues long. The kept DNA is CDR3 alone, 45 bases in frame from the first base. From the germline V gene, CDR1 is SGHAT and CDR2 is FQNNGV. The junction shows trimming of 4 bases on V and 4 bases on J, and the gene matches do not reach 4 bases of it. The time point label corresponds to: baseline before first vaccination. The vaccinee samples were drawn from two UK trials, COV001 and COV002, one of which was a single-blind randomized controlled phase 2/3 trial testing AZD1222 (ChAdOx1 nCoV-19) in healthy adults. For TCRbeta chain sequencing, PBMC samples were collected from trial participants at day 0 and at day 28 after the second dose.

The chain is encoded by TRBV11-2 joined to TRBJ2-2; 9 of the junction bases match TRBD1. This sample comprised peripheral blood, obtained on day 0 of AZD1222 vaccination. The clonotype originates from an adult in good health. The CDR3 region: CASSSGTGLTGELFF. The nucleotide sequence is TGTGCCAGCAGCTCCGGGACAGGGCTCACCGGGGAGCTGTTTTTT.